This TCR beta chain was sequenced for a study of blood T cell repertoires in COVID-19. Whole-study context: Sites across the United States, Italy and Spain contributed samples from acute and convalescent COVID-19. PBMCs, B-cell-depleted T cells, or T cells were the source of the cDNA or gDNA that made up the material.

In the authors' methods: By means of reference gene primer amplification, nucleated cell counts were estimated. Clones were sequenced by immunoSEQ multiplex PCR, and TCRdb holds only the in-frame ones, with some missing. D and trimming come from the DNA, and the V and J calls and clone size come from that table. This sample has about 89,000 clones, with around 85% found just once. This clonotype originated in a woman of 80 years or more with acute or convalescent COVID-19. The sample was peripheral blood.

CDR3 protein: CATSDHTGNTGELFF. DNA for the CDR3: TGTGCCACCAGTGACCACACAGGGAACACCGGGGAGCTGTTTTTT. V is TRBV24-1 and J is TRBJ2-2; TRBD1 is a possible D gene (5 bases). CDR1 KGHDR and CDR2 SFDVKD come from the germline V gene. The CDR3 has 15 residues. V lost 4 bases and J lost 1, with 9 bases in between.